This is a list of T cell receptor beta chains from one sample in a study of CD4 T cells in relation to SARS-CoV-2 and coronaviruses. The table came from immunoSEQ multiplex PCR; TCRdb's copy has only in-frame clones and leaves some out. The sample includes around 35,000 clones, more than 65% of them seen just once. Antigens of these TCRs are unknown. The sequencing input was naive CD4+ T cells from PBMCs, cultured in vitro. These receptors originate from an adult with COVID-19. CDR3s include the opening cysteine and the closing phenylalanine or tryptophan. The D gene is left open where the match is weak. Clone size appears in some rows only: once, few, many, or a class for an expanded clone.

-	TRBV6-5	-	TRBJ1-2	CASTGQYGYTF	TGTGCCAGCACCGGACAGTATGGCTACACCTTC
-	TRBV7-3	few	TRBJ2-2	CASSLGSHSGELFF	TGTGCCAGCAGCTTAGGATCCCACTCCGGGGAGCTGTTTTTT
TRBD2	TRBV19	few	TRBJ2-7	CASSMGSGSSYEQYF	TGTGCCAGTAGTATGGGAAGCGGGAGCTCCTACGAGCAGTACTTC
-	TRBV9	-	TRBJ2-2	CASSVEGPGTGELFF	TGTGCCAGCAGCGTAGAGGGGCCAGGCACCGGGGAGCTGTTTTTT
-	TRBV30	few	TRBJ1-5	CAWSNPGFANQPQHF	TGTGCCTGGAGTAACCCGGGCTTTGCGAATCAGCCCCAGCATTTT
-	TRBV5-4	once	TRBJ2-3	CASSLIRERTDTQYF	TGTGCCAGCAGCTTGATCAGGGAACGCACAGATACGCAGTATTTT
TRBD2	TRBV20-1	-	TRBJ2-1	CSASGTGRKYNEQFF	TGCAGTGCTAGTGGTACCGGGAGGAAATACAATGAGCAGTTCTTC
TRBD2	TRBV3-1/TRBV3-2	-	TRBJ2-3	CASSQDWPAGGILGTDTQYF	TGTGCCAGCAGCCAAGATTGGCCAGCGGGAGGGATTTTGGGCACAGATACGCAGTATTTT
-	TRBV29-1	once	TRBJ2-7	CSVEDFGAYEQYF	TGCAGCGTTGAAGATTTCGGAGCCTACGAGCAGTACTTC
TRBD2	TRBV2	-	TRBJ2-3	CASSASGGTTDTQYF	TGTGCCAGCAGCGCCAGCGGGGGGACGACAGATACGCAGTATTTT
-	TRBV7-9	-	TRBJ2-3	CASSSVLRTDTQYF	TGTGCCAGCAGCTCCGTTTTGAGGACAGATACGCAGTATTTT
TRBD1	TRBV28	-	TRBJ2-5	CASSFRMTGAQETQYF	TGTGCCAGCAGTTTTCGAATGACAGGGGCCCAAGAGACCCAGTACTTC
-	TRBV28	few	TRBJ2-2	CASSLGGPLETGELFF	TGTGCCAGCAGTTTAGGCGGGCCCCTAGAGACCGGGGAGCTGTTTTTT
-	TRBV3-1/TRBV3-2	-	TRBJ1-6	CASSQAQGWSSPLHF	TGTGCCAGCAGCCAAGCACAGGGATGGAGTTCACCCCTCCACTTT
-	TRBV7-9	-	TRBJ2-3	CASTGATDTQYF	TGTGCCAGCACTGGCGCGACAGATACGCAGTATTTT
-	TRBV19	-	TRBJ1-5	CASSIVGRSGNQPQHF	TGTGCCAGTAGTATAGTGGGAAGGAGTGGCAATCAGCCCCAGCATTTT
TRBD2	TRBV5-1	once	TRBJ2-1	CASRRTSGSNEQFF	TGCGCCAGCAGGCGGACTAGCGGGAGTAATGAGCAGTTCTTC
-	TRBV12-3/TRBV12-4	-	TRBJ1-4	CASSHSSNEKLFF	TGTGCCAGCAGTCACAGCTCTAATGAAAAACTGTTTTTT
-	TRBV4-3	-	TRBJ1-1	CASSQGRLGGRSDTEAFF	TGCGCCAGCAGCCAAGGGCGTCTTGGTGGCCGGTCGGACACTGAAGCTTTCTTT
-	TRBV6-6	-	TRBJ2-5	CASRPLGVGGETQYF	TGTGCCAGCAGGCCCCTGGGAGTGGGGGGCGAGACCCAGTACTTC
TRBD2	TRBV2	-	TRBJ2-3	CASRATGTMRDTQYF	TGTGCCAGCAGAGCGACCGGGACTATGAGAGATACGCAGTATTTT
-	TRBV6-5	-	TRBJ1-5	CASSPSTSNQPQHF	TGTGCCAGCAGCCCCTCGACCAGCAATCAGCCCCAGCATTTT
-	TRBV9	once	TRBJ2-2	CASSVINRARANTGELFF	TGTGCCAGCAGCGTAATTAATCGGGCCAGGGCGAACACCGGGGAGCTGTTTTTT
TRBD1	TRBV6-9	-	TRBJ2-6	CASSYRQGWGSGANVLTF	TGTGCCAGCAGTTATCGACAGGGGTGGGGATCTGGGGCCAACGTCCTGACTTTC
-	TRBV4-3	once	TRBJ2-6	CASSQEGDNSGANVLTF	TGCGCCAGCAGCCAGGAAGGGGATAACTCTGGGGCCAACGTCCTGACTTTC
-	TRBV5-6	-	TRBJ2-1	CASLLRGSSYNEQFF	TGTGCCAGCCTTCTTCGGGGCAGCTCCTACAATGAGCAGTTCTTC
-	TRBV9	-	TRBJ2-3	CASSVAGGSTDTQYF	TGTGCCAGCAGCGTAGCTGGCGGGAGCACAGATACGCAGTATTTT
-	TRBV27	few	TRBJ2-7	CARRPTGSCYEQYF	TGTGCCAGAAGACCCACAGGGAGTTGCTACGAGCAGTACTTC
TRBD1	TRBV2	-	TRBJ1-2	CARATGQGAKLEGYTF	TGTGCCAGAGCCACCGGACAGGGGGCAAAATTGGAGGGCTACACCTTC
-	TRBV18	few	TRBJ2-1	CASSPSRVANEQFF	TGTGCCAGCTCACCATCCCGCGTGGCCAATGAGCAGTTCTTC
-	TRBV3-1/TRBV3-2	-	TRBJ2-3	CASSRDARNTQYF	TGTGCCAGCAGCCGGGATGCGAGGAATACGCAGTATTTT
TRBD2	TRBV11-2	-	TRBJ2-7	CASSPPSAGAPYEQYF	TGTGCCAGCAGCCCCCCGTCGGCGGGAGCCCCCTACGAGCAGTACTTC
-	TRBV3-1/TRBV3-2	-	TRBJ2-3	CASSFDVVDTQYF	TGTGCCAGCAGCTTCGACGTCGTGGATACGCAGTATTTT
-	TRBV27	-	TRBJ1-1	CASRNWQRGVGTEAFF	TGTGCCAGCAGAAACTGGCAGCGGGGGGTTGGGACTGAAGCTTTCTTT
TRBD2	TRBV27	-	TRBJ2-1	CASSKTTSASSYNEQFF	TGTGCCAGCAGCAAAACTACTAGCGCGAGCTCCTACAATGAGCAGTTCTTC
-	TRBV5-1	-	TRBJ2-1	CASSLGWWVSYNEQFF	TGCGCCAGCAGCTTGGGCTGGTGGGTCTCCTACAATGAGCAGTTCTTC
TRBD2	TRBV6-4	few	TRBJ2-2	CASSGTSGSTGELFF	TGTGCCAGCAGTGGGACTAGCGGGAGCACCGGGGAGCTGTTTTTT
TRBD2	TRBV2	once	TRBJ2-3	CASRIGLAGTGATQYF	TGTGCCAGCAGAATAGGACTAGCGGGCACAGGGGCAACGCAGTATTTT
-	TRBV7-2	few	TRBJ2-2	CASSSTPGNTGELFF	TGTGCCAGCAGCTCGACCCCAGGAAACACCGGGGAGCTGTTTTTT
TRBD2	TRBV19	-	TRBJ2-5	CASSMGRVAGEETQYF	TGTGCCAGTAGTATGGGTCGGGTAGCGGGAGAGGAGACCCAGTACTTC
-	TRBV19	-	TRBJ2-7	CASSMRDSYEQYF	TGTGCCAGTAGTATGCGGGACTCCTACGAGCAGTACTTC
-	TRBV19	-	TRBJ2-6	CASSIGRSGANVLTF	TGTGCCAGTAGTATAGGGAGGTCTGGGGCCAACGTCCTGACTTTC
-	TRBV21-1	-	TRBJ2-5	CASSKGTGGETQYF	TGTGCCAGCAGCAAAGGGACAGGGGGCGAGACCCAGTACTTC
-	TRBV5-6	-	TRBJ2-5	CASRRGSVKETQYF	TGTGCCAGCAGACGGGGGAGCGTGAAAGAGACCCAGTACTTC
-	TRBV18	once	TRBJ2-7	CASSQNAYEQYF	TGTGCCAGCTCACAAAATGCCTACGAGCAGTACTTC
-	TRBV19	-	TRBJ1-5	CASSIFGGMGNQPQHF	TGTGCCAGTAGTATCTTTGGGGGAATGGGCAATCAGCCCCAGCATTTT
-	TRBV28	-	TRBJ2-3	CASSSLGVHSTDTQYF	TGTGCCAGCAGTTCTCTGGGCGTCCACAGCACAGATACGCAGTATTTT
-	TRBV6-5	-	TRBJ2-1	CASRDTINEQFF	TGTGCCAGCAGGGACACGATCAATGAGCAGTTCTTC
TRBD2	TRBV5-1	-	TRBJ2-1	CASSGYSGSSYNEQFF	TGCGCCAGCAGCGGCTATAGCGGGAGTAGCTACAATGAGCAGTTCTTC
-	TRBV4-1	-	TRBJ2-2	CASSQTIRPPNTGELFF	TGCGCCAGCAGCCAAACGATACGGCCTCCGAACACCGGGGAGCTGTTTTTT
TRBD2	TRBV10-3	-	TRBJ2-1	CAISVPAGVEQFF	TGTGCCATCAGTGTCCCAGCGGGAGTTGAGCAGTTCTTC
-	TRBV6-1	-	TRBJ2-2	CASSEAEAPWPGELFF	TGTGCCAGCAGTGAAGCAGAGGCTCCTTGGCCCGGGGAGCTGTTTTTT
-	TRBV3-1/TRBV3-2	few	TRBJ1-3	CASSQFSGNTIYF	TGTGCCAGCAGCCAATTTTCTGGAAACACCATATATTTT
-	TRBV11-2	-	TRBJ2-7	CASSFNGASYEQYF	TGTGCCAGCAGCTTCAACGGGGCCTCCTACGAGCAGTACTTC